Given below is one T cell receptor (beta chain) in context. This sample was taken from a study of blood T cell repertoires in COVID-19. The overall study: Samples representing acute and convalescent COVID-19 were sourced from the United States, Italy and Spain. T cells, B-cell-depleted T cells, or PBMCs provided the cDNA or gDNA that served as material.

In the authors' methods: Reference gene primers were amplified, and this amplification served to estimate nucleated cell counts. Assay used: immunoSEQ multiplex PCR; TCRdb lists only in-frame clones, some missing. V and J calls and clone size are given by that table; D and trimming were obtained from the DNA. The repertoire includes 95,000 to 150,000 clones, more than 75% of them detected once, and about 1.5% sits in the top ten. The TCR comes from a human donor in a cohort sampled during active COVID-19. The sequenced material came from peripheral blood.

The CDR3 loop is CASSYPGPGTGYLTF. CDR3 sequence (DNA): TGTGCCAGCAGTTACCCCGGTCCCGGGACAGGGTACTTGACCTTC. V gene TRBV6-6 combines with J gene TRBJ1-2; 9 positions match TRBD1. This CDR3 region has 15 residues. Germline lookup yields CDR1 MNHNY and CDR2 SVGAGI (reference sequence). V shed 2 bases and J 14 bases; nucleotides not matched to a gene: 15.